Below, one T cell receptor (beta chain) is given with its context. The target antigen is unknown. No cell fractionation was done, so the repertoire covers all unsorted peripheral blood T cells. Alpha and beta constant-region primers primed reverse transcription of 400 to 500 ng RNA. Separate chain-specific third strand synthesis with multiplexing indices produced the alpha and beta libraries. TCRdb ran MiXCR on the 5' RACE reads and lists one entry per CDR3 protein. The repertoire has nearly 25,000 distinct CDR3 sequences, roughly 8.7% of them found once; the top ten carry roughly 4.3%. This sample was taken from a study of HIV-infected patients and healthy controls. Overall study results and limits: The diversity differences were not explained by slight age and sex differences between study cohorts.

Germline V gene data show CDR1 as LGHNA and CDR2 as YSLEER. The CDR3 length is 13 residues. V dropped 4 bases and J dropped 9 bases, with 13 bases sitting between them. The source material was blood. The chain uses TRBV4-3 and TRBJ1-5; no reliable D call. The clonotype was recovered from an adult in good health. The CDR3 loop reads CASSRSTVGPQHF. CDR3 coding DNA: TGCGCCAGCAGCCGCAGTACCGTGGGGCCCCAGCATTTT.